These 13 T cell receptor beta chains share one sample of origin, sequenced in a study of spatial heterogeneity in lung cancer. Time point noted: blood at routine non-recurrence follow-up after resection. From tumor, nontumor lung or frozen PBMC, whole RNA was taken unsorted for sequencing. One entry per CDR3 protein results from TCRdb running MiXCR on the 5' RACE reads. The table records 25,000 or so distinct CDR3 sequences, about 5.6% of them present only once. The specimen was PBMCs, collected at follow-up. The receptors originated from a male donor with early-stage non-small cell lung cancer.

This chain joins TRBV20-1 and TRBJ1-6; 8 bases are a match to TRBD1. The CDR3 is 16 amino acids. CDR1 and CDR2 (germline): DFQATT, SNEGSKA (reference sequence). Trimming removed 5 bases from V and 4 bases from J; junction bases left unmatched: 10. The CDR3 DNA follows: TGCAGTGCTGGGTCAGGGGGCAATTTATATAATTCACCCCTCCACTTT. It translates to CSAGSGGNLYNSPLHF.

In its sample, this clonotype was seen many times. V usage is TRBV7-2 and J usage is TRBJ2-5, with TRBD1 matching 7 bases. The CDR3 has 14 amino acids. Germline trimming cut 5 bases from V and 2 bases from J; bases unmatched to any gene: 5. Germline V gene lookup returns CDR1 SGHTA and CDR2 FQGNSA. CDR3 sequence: CASSAQTGQETQYF. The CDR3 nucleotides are TGTGCCAGCAGCGCCCAGACAGGGCAAGAGACCCAGTACTTC. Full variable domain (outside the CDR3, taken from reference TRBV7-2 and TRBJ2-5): GAGVSQSPSNKVTEKGKDVELRCDPISGHTALYWYRQSLGQGLEFLIYFQGNSAPDKSGLPSDRFSAERTGGSVSTLTIQRTQQEDSAVYLCASSAQTGQETQYFGPGTRLLVL.

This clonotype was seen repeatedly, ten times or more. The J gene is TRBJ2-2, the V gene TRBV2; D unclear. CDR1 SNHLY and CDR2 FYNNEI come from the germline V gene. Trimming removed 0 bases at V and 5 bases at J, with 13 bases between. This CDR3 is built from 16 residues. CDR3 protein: CASSEARLIGTGELFF. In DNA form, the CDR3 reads TGTGCCAGCAGTGAAGCGAGGTTAATCGGTACCGGGGAGCTGTTTTTT.

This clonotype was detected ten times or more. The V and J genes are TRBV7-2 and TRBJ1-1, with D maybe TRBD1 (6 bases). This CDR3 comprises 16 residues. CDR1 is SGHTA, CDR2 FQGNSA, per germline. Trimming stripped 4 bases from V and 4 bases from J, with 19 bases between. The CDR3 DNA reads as TGTGCCAGCAGCTCCAGGGGTGGGGGCTGGGGCACTGAAGCTTTCTTT. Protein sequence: CASSSRGGGWGTEAFF.

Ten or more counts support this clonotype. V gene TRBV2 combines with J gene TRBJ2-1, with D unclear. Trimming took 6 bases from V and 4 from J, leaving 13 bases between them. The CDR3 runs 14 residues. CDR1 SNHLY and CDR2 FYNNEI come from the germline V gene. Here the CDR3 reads CASRLERQYNEQFF. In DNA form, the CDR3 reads TGTGCCAGCAGGTTGGAACGACAATACAATGAGCAGTTCTTC.

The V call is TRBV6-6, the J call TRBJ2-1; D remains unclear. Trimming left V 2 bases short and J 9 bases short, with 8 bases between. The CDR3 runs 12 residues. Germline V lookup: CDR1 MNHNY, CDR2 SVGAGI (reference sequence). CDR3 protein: CASSYQRGEQFF. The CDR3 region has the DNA TGTGCCAGCAGTTACCAACGTGGTGAGCAGTTCTTC.

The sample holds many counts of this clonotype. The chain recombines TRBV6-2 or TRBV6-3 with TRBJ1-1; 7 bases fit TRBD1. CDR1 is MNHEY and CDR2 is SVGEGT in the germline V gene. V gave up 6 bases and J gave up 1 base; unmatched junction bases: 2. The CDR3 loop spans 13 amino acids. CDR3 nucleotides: TGTGCCAGCAGGACAGGGCCGAACACTGAAGCTTTCTTT. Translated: CASRTGPNTEAFF.

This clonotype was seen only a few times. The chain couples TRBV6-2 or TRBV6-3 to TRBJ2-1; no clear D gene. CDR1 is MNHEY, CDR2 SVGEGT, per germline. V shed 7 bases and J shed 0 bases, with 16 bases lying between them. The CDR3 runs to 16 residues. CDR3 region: CASTAYTLSSYNEQFF. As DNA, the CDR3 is TGTGCCAGCACCGCCTACACCTTAAGCTCCTACAATGAGCAGTTCTTC.

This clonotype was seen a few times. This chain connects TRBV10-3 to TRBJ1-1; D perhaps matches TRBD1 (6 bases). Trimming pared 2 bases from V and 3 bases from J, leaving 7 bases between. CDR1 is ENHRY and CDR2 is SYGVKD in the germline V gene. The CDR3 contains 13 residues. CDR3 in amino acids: CAISEAGDTEAFF. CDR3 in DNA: TGTGCCATCAGTGAGGCAGGGGACACTGAAGCTTTCTTT.

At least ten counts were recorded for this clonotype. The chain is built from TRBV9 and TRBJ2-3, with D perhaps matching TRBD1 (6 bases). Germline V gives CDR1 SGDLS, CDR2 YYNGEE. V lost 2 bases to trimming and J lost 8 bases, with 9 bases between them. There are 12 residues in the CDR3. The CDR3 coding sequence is TGTGCCAGCAGCGTCGAGGACAGTACGCAGTATTTT. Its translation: CASSVEDSTQYF.

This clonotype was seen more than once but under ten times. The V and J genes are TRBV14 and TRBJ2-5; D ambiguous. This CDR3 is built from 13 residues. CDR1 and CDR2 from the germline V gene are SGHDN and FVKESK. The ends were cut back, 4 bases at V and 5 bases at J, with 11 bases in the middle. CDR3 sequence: CASSPLSGETQYF. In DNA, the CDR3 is TGTGCCAGCAGCCCCCTATCTGGGGAGACCCAGTACTTC.

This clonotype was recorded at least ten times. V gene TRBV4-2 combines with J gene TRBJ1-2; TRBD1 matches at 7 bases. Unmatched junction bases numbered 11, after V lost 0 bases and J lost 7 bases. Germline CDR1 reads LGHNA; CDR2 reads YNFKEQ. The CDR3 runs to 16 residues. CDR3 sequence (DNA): TGTGCCAGCAGCCAAGAGCTAACAGGGGCTTCTTTTGGCTACACCTTC. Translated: CASSQELTGASFGYTF.

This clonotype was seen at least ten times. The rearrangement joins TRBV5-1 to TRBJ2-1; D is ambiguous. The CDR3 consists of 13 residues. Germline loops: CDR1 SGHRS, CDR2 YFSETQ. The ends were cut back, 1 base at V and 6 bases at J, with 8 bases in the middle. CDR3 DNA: TGCGCCAGCAGCTTGAGGTTCGGCAATGAGCAGTTCTTC. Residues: CASSLRFGNEQFF.